The 17 T cell receptor beta chains below were found in one sample sequenced in a study of T cells after yellow fever vaccination. MiXCR was run by TCRdb on the 5' RACE reads, yielding one entry per CDR3 protein. This sample has hundreds of thousands of distinct CDR3 sequences; approximately 10% occur once, and the top ten carry around 3.3%. The sample here was CD4+ T cells sorted from PBMCs, taken 5 days after the yellow fever booster vaccination. These receptors were collected from a man aged 18 to 29 who received the YFV17D yellow fever vaccine.

The sample holds many counts of this clonotype. This chain connects TRBV3-1 to TRBJ1-2; D gene ambiguous. Germline CDR1 reads LGHDT; CDR2 reads YNNKEL (reference sequence). The CDR3 runs to 12 residues. Trimming stripped 3 bases from V and 8 bases from J, with 10 bases between. CDR3 DNA: TGTGCCAGCAGCCAGGGGAATGGCGGCTACACCTTC. Protein sequence: CASSQGNGGYTF. The full variable domain, in which reference TRBV3-1 and TRBJ1-2 provide the parts outside the CDR3, is DTAVSQTPKYLVTQMGNDKSIKCEQNLGHDTMYWYKQDSKKFLKIMFSYNNKELIINETVPNRFSPKSPDKAHLNLHINSLELGDSAVYFCASSQGNGGYTFGSGTRLTVV.

This chain joins TRBV7-3 and TRBJ2-5, with a weak D call TRBD1 (5 bases). In germline, CDR1 is SGHTA, CDR2 FQGTGA. Deletions cut 5 bases from V and 0 bases from J, with 16 bases between. There are 16 residues in the CDR3. CDR3 protein: CASSRNSRANQETQYF. CDR3 sequence (DNA): TGTGCCAGCAGCAGGAATAGCAGGGCCAACCAAGAGACCCAGTACTTC.

This chain connects TRBV3-1 to TRBJ2-5, with D perhaps matching TRBD1 (5 bases). The V end lost 3 bases, the J end lost 2 bases, and 7 bases lay between the germline ends. The CDR3 is made up of 13 amino acids. Germline V CDR1 and CDR2: LGHDT, YNNKEL (reference sequence). The CDR3 DNA follows: TGTGCCAGCAGCCATTACAGGCAAGAGACCCAGTACTTC. Protein sequence: CASSHYRQETQYF.

Many counts were recorded for this clonotype. This chain joins TRBV20-1 and TRBJ2-1, with TRBD2 matching 16 bases. V gave up 5 bases and J gave up 6 bases; unmatched junction bases: 4. The CDR3 is 15 amino acids. From germline, CDR1 is DFQATT and CDR2 SNEGSKA (reference sequence). This chain's CDR3 is CSAGTSGGAGNEQFF. CDR3 DNA sequence: TGCAGTGCTGGGACTAGCGGGGGGGCCGGCAATGAGCAGTTCTTC.

The chain couples TRBV6-5 to TRBJ1-1; TRBD1 is a possible D gene (6 bases). Deletions cut 0 bases from V and 11 bases from J, with 22 bases between. Germline CDR1 is MNHEY and CDR2 is SVGAGI. The CDR3 length is 16 residues. The CDR3: CASSYSRMGTGFGAFF. In DNA form, the CDR3 reads TGTGCCAGCAGTTACTCTCGAATGGGTACAGGGTTTGGGGCTTTCTTT.

This clonotype was picked up a small number of times. V is TRBV19 and J is TRBJ1-1, with D unresolved. The CDR3 has 14 residues. CDR1 and CDR2 from the germline V gene are LNHDA and SQIVND (reference sequence). V lost 5 bases and J 4 bases, leaving 14 bases between the germline ends. CDR3 amino acids: CASSGRGRSTEAFF. CDR3 in DNA: TGTGCCAGTAGTGGGCGGGGAAGGAGCACTGAAGCTTTCTTT.

In this sample, this clonotype turned up many times. The chain links TRBV7-9 to TRBJ2-1, with 9 bases aligning to TRBD1. This CDR3 is built from 17 residues. Trimming took 0 bases from V and 4 from J; bases not matched to a gene: 7. Germline assignment: CDR1 SEHNR and CDR2 FQNEAQ (reference sequence). CDR3: CASSLAAVGQGYNEQFF. The CDR3 DNA reads as TGTGCCAGCAGCTTAGCTGCCGTGGGACAGGGATACAATGAGCAGTTCTTC.

There are many counts of this clonotype. The rearrangement uses TRBV29-1 and TRBJ1-2, with D possibly being TRBD1 (5 bases). V lost 6 bases and J 5 bases, leaving 16 bases between the germline ends. The CDR3 extends over 13 amino acids. CDR1 SQVTM and CDR2 ANQGSEA come from the germline V gene. DNA for the CDR3: TGCAGCGTGGGGGGAAGGCCCCCATATGGCTACACCTTC. It specifies CSVGGRPPYGYTF.

In its sample, this clonotype was seen many times. The gene calls are TRBV30 and TRBJ2-2; maybe TRBD2 (7 bases). Germline V CDR1 and CDR2: GTSNPN, SVGIG (reference sequence). With 3 bases removed from V and 3 bases from J, the gap between germline ends came to 14 bases. The CDR3 is 15 residues long. The CDR3 DNA is TGTGCCTGGAGACCGGGGGGCCGTTACACCGGGGAGCTGTTTTTT. Translation: CAWRPGGRYTGELFF.

The sample holds a few counts of this clonotype. The J gene is TRBJ1-4, the V gene TRBV5-4; a weak D match, TRBD1 (6 bases). Trimming stripped 4 bases from V and 3 bases from J, with 13 bases between. Per the germline V gene, CDR1 is SGHNT and CDR2 is YYREEE (reference sequence). This CDR3 region has 15 residues. Written as DNA, the CDR3 is TGTGCCAGCAGCGACCAGGGGAGGGCTAATGAAAAACTGTTTTTT. Its protein product is CASSDQGRANEKLFF.

V is TRBV20-1 and J is TRBJ1-6; D call uncertain. The V and J ends lost 6 bases and 8 bases respectively, with 17 bases between them. In germline, CDR1 is DFQATT, CDR2 SNEGSKA (reference sequence). The CDR3 contains 14 residues. Here the CDR3 DNA reads TGCAGTGCCCCATCCGGGCTTGGTTATTCACCCCTCCACTTT. Residues: CSAPSGLGYSPLHF.

The genes are TRBV5-1 and TRBJ2-3; D gene unclear. CDR1 is SGHRS and CDR2 is YFSETQ in the germline V gene. The CDR3 spans 14 residues. Trimming took 0 bases from V and 4 from J, leaving 9 bases between them. CDR3 amino acids: CASSLVLGSDTQYF. The CDR3 bases are TGCGCCAGCAGCTTGGTTCTGGGATCAGATACGCAGTATTTT.

This clonotype showed up just a few times. The chain recombines TRBV6-6 with TRBJ1-1, with TRBD1 matching 10 bases. This CDR3 spans 17 amino acids. J lost 2 bases, V lost 6 bases, and 12 bases had no gene match. Germline V CDR1 and CDR2: MNHNY, SVGAGI (reference sequence). The CDR3 DNA follows: TGTGCCAGCAGAGAACCGGGACAGGGGAGATCCAACACTGAAGCTTTCTTT. As protein: CASREPGQGRSNTEAFF.

The rearrangement links TRBV9 to TRBJ2-5; D is possibly TRBD1 (5 bases). Germline assignment: CDR1 SGDLS and CDR2 YYNGEE. CDR3 length: 18 amino acids. Deletions cut 4 bases from V and 0 bases from J, with 22 bases between. CDR3 nucleotide sequence: TGTGCCAGCAGCCCCCGAGAACTCGACAGATACCACCAAGAGACCCAGTACTTC. It yields the protein CASSPRELDRYHQETQYF.

This clonotype was seen a few times. This chain uses TRBV7-8 with TRBJ2-1; TRBD2 aligns across 12 bases. Trimming cost V 2 bases and J 15 bases; bases outside gene matches: 11. The germline gives CDR1 SGHVS, CDR2 FQNEAQ. The CDR3 has 15 residues. In DNA, the CDR3 is TGTGCCAGCAGCTTAAGACTAGCGGGGGACCCCGACCCGTTCTTC. This translates into CASSLRLAGDPDPFF.

This clonotype was counted many times. This chain links TRBV29-1 with TRBJ1-5; maybe TRBD1 (6 bases). Germline V gene lookup returns CDR1 SQVTM and CDR2 ANQGSEA. The CDR3 has 13 residues. V gave up 4 bases and J gave up 6 bases, with 13 bases separating them. For the CDR3, the DNA is TGCAGCGTTGGTCCGGGGGCAGGTCAGCCCCAGCATTTT. Protein sequence: CSVGPGAGQPQHF.

This clonotype was counted at least ten times. The rearrangement joins TRBV20-1 to TRBJ2-1, with TRBD2 matching 12 bases. Trimming removed 1 base from V and 10 bases from J; junction bases left unmatched: 8. Germline-derived CDR1 and CDR2 are DFQATT and SNEGSKA (reference sequence). The CDR3 totals 15 residues. The CDR3 DNA sequence: TGCAGTGCTAGAGTGGGGACTAGCGGGCCAGGGGAGCAGTTCTTC. This encodes CSARVGTSGPGEQFF.